This entry concerns a single TCR beta chain. The sample originates from a study of T cells in localized non-small cell lung cancer. Data came from immunoSEQ multiplex PCR; TCRdb stores just in-frame clones and leaves some out. Among over a thousand clones, roughly 25% were seen once, and the ten largest hold around an eighth. The germline CDR1 and CDR2 sequences are MNHGY and SAAAGT. The CDR3 length is 15 residues. Trimming removed 5 bases from V and 5 bases from J, with 18 bases in between. This specimen consisted of lung tumor tissue, obtained before any cancer treatment. This sequence joins TRBV6-8 and TRBJ1-2; tentative D call: TRBD1 (5 bases). The clonotype comes from a male donor aged 60 or older with stage I squamous cell lung carcinoma. In DNA form, the CDR3 reads TGTGCCAGCAGTGACACGCCTCAGGGTTTATATGGCTACACCTTC. As protein: CASSDTPQGLYGYTF.